This T cell receptor (beta chain) came from a study of identical twins. Template switching added a universal primer site; cDNA carried unique molecular identifiers. MiXCR, run by TCRdb on the 5' RACE reads, gives a single entry per CDR3 protein. This table has some 760,000 distinct CDR3 sequences, about 20% appearing once. Only healthy Caucasians were enrolled as donors. The V gene's germline CDR1 is SEHNR and CDR2 FQNEAQ (reference sequence). This CDR3 has 12 residues. V was clipped by 7 bases and J by 3 bases, with 10 bases between them. This sample was also put to use in a study of T cells expressing NK-cell markers. That work adds: Of eight sequenced donors, seven were HCMV-seropositive and one HCMV-seronegative.

The V and J genes are TRBV7-9 and TRBJ2-7; unclear D gene. The sequencing sample was made of PBMCs. This sequence was found in a woman under 30 in good health. As DNA, the CDR3 is TGTGCCAGCATTGGGTCCCACTACGAGCAGTACTTC. Encoded protein: CASIGSHYEQYF.